This T cell receptor (beta chain) was sequenced for a study of blood T cells in healthy people across ages (dated by TCRdb to the mid-2010s). Context from the whole study: Template switching captured roughly one uniquely barcoded TCR beta cDNA molecule per two T cells in model experiments. The study measured age-related changes in TCR beta repertoire diversity using deep sequencing normalized with unique cDNA molecular identifiers. Donors were grouped into four age groups: young (average 16 years), middle-aged (less than 40), aged (around 62) and long-lived (about 89). To avoid experimental bias, donors of different ages were spread randomly across the sequencing lanes. Using the same blood draw, the study looked at two additional independent replicas of 1 million unique cDNA reads for two donors, one aged 18 to 30 and the other aged 80 or older.

Systemically healthy Caucasian individuals from Russia, some 38 in total and aged about 6 to 95 years, were included as donors. Around 10 milliliters of peripheral blood were collected from each donor into EDTA-treated Vacutainer tubes. Ficoll-Paque density-gradient centrifugation was used to isolate PBMCs, with at least 6.5 million per sample. Total RNA was extracted from PBMCs with Trizol reagent, with at least 6 micrograms obtained per sample. The percentages of naive CD45RAhigh/CD27high T cells were determined by flow cytometry on a PBMC aliquot from every donor. Between the V and J ends, shortened by 5 bases and 5 bases respectively, the junction contains 9 bases. CDR1 and CDR2 are read off the germline V gene (reference sequence) as MNHEY and SMNVEV. Measured from the cysteine to the phenylalanine, the CDR3 is 12 residues long. The sequence is cut down to CDR3 DNA, 36 bases in frame from base 1.

Overall study results and their limits: Donor CMV infection status was unknown, potentially confounding age-related changes in expanded clonotypes. Bulk unsorted PBMC profiling prevented conclusive comparison of naive and antigen-experienced compartments. The long-lived group showed more naive CD4+ T cells, fewer expanded clones and increased TCR diversity than the aged group, suggesting age selection. Total diversity estimates from one million sequenced T cells were considered lower bounds and underestimates. Observed TCR beta diversity per million T cells fell roughly linearly with age, and a significant reduction was already apparent by age approximately 41. Observed TCR beta diversity correlated strongly with the percentage of naive T cells measured by flow cytometry.

The protocol used for the library was 5' RACE. Instrument used: Illumina HiSeq 2500. A second about 7 to 12 cycle PCR used a sample-barcoded 5' primer and a J-beta primer mix. A template-switch 5' adaptor carrying 12 random nucleotides introduced a unique molecular identifier onto each TCR beta cDNA molecule. Each sample yielded at least 2.5 million CDR3-containing paired-end reads. First-strand cDNA synthesis was performed from all RNA using the Mint cDNA synthesis kit, with priming by a TRBC-specific oligonucleotide. Following uracil-DNA glycosylase treatment, a first 18-cycle PCR with universal primers M1SS and BC2_uni_R was performed on all cDNA. As for how the authors treated the data: For normalization, 1 million high-quality reads, each with a distinct molecular identifier, were randomly selected from each sample. Instead of being binned into consensus sequences, reads with shared molecular identifiers were discarded. MiTCR, set to a Q25 quality threshold and the strictest error-elimination algorithm, was used for CDR3 identification, clonotype clustering and error correction. A nonparametric unseen species model with Euler transformation was used to estimate lower-bound total TCR beta diversity. TCRdb's own reprocessing of the public reads used fastp at Q25 and MiXCR and kept productive beta chains. Here each entry gathers all rows of one CDR3 protein and keeps the most common genes and DNA. The V and J calls shown here were made by TCRdb, not taken from the authors' results. A total of roughly 2 million distinct CDR3 sequences appear in this sample, 49% of them only once. Roughly 2% of the sample lies in the top ten.

This clonotype showed up many times. It lacks a known antigen. Per-base qualities were not stored, and no clone one base away is much larger. The TCR sequence derives from a woman aged 40 to 50 in good health. Here the chain combines TRBV27 and TRBJ2-5; there is no confident call for the D gene. The sequencing input was blood. CDR3 reads: CASSVIGETQYF. The sequenced DNA: TGTGCCAGCAGTGTTATAGGGGAGACCCAGTACTTC.